These T cell receptor beta chains were read from a single sample in a study of pediatric ulcerative colitis. Profiling relied on immunoSEQ multiplex PCR, and the TCRdb table lists in-frame clones only, not all of them. Counted here are tens of thousands of clones, around four fifths occurring once; the ten biggest clones make up roughly 0.7%. Material for sequencing was gut tissue. These receptor sequences come from a boy aged 5-17 years with moderate ulcerative colitis. The CDR3 runs from the conserved cysteine through the conserved F or W. The D gene is left open where the match is weak. Size tells how often a clone was seen (once, few, many) or the class of an expanded clone, and some rows leave it out.

abundance: NA
j_gene: TRBJ1-2
d_gene: TRBD1
v_gene: TRBV7-9
CDR3nt: TGTGCCAGCAGCGACATACGGCCCAACAGGGGCCGGGGCTATGGCTACACCTTC
CDR3aa: CASSDIRPNRGRGYGYTF

abundance: NA
j_gene: TRBJ2-3
d_gene: NA
v_gene: TRBV6-1
CDR3nt: TGTGCCAGCAGTTCACAGGGGAGGTCAGCGGATACGCAGTATTTT
CDR3aa: CASSSQGRSADTQYF

abundance: NA
j_gene: TRBJ2-3
d_gene: NA
v_gene: TRBV5-1
CDR3nt: TGCGCCAGCTATAGCGGCCCGGGAGCCATCGATACGCAGTATTTT
CDR3aa: CASYSGPGAIDTQYF

abundance: NA
j_gene: TRBJ2-2
d_gene: NA
v_gene: TRBV15
CDR3nt: TGTGCCACCAGCAGAGGCAAGAGGGGGGACACCGGGGAGCTGTTTTTT
CDR3aa: CATSRGKRGDTGELFF

abundance: NA
j_gene: TRBJ1-4
d_gene: NA
v_gene: TRBV4-1
CDR3nt: TGCGCCAGCAGCCAAGTCCTTCGCGATGAAAAACTGTTTTTT
CDR3aa: CASSQVLRDEKLFF

abundance: NA
j_gene: TRBJ1-1
d_gene: NA
v_gene: TRBV7-9
CDR3nt: TGTGCCAGCAGCTCGAGGGGGAACACTGAAGCTTTCTTT
CDR3aa: CASSSRGNTEAFF

abundance: NA
j_gene: TRBJ1-2
d_gene: NA
v_gene: TRBV9
CDR3nt: TGTGCCAGCAGCGTGGGCAGGGGATCCTATGGCTACACCTTC
CDR3aa: CASSVGRGSYGYTF

abundance: NA
j_gene: TRBJ2-3
d_gene: TRBD1
v_gene: TRBV5-1
CDR3nt: TGCGCCAGCGGACCAGGGGACAGACCTAGCACAGATACGCAGTATTTT
CDR3aa: CASGPGDRPSTDTQYF

abundance: NA
j_gene: TRBJ1-2
d_gene: TRBD1
v_gene: TRBV11-2
CDR3nt: TGTGCCAGCAGTTCGGGGACAGGGTCCGGCTACACCTTC
CDR3aa: CASSSGTGSGYTF

abundance: NA
j_gene: TRBJ2-1
d_gene: NA
v_gene: TRBV9
CDR3nt: TGTGCCAGCAGCGTACAAGCAGGGGTACGTTGGGAGAATTCCTACAATGAGCAGTTCTTC
CDR3aa: CASSVQAGVRWENSYNEQFF

abundance: NA
j_gene: TRBJ1-3
d_gene: NA
v_gene: TRBV9
CDR3nt: TGTGCCAGCAGCGTAGTGGGCGCTGGGGACACCATATATTTT
CDR3aa: CASSVVGAGDTIYF

abundance: NA
j_gene: TRBJ1-5
d_gene: NA
v_gene: TRBV18
CDR3nt: TGTGCCAGCTCACCCCCTTCCCTATGGCCCCAGCATTTT
CDR3aa: CASSPPSLWPQHF

abundance: NA
j_gene: TRBJ1-3
d_gene: NA
v_gene: TRBV7-6
CDR3nt: TGTGCCAGCAGCCTAGCCCTGTCTGGAAACACCATATATTTT
CDR3aa: CASSLALSGNTIYF

abundance: few
j_gene: TRBJ2-7
d_gene: TRBD2
v_gene: TRBV13
CDR3nt: TGTGCCAGCAGTCACCCAAAGGGCGGGAGAATCTACGAGCAGTACTTC
CDR3aa: CASSHPKGGRIYEQYF

abundance: NA
j_gene: TRBJ2-2
d_gene: TRBD1
v_gene: TRBV2
CDR3nt: TGTGCCAGCAGCCGACAGGGGGATAACACCGGGGAGCTGTTTTTT
CDR3aa: CASSRQGDNTGELFF

abundance: NA
j_gene: TRBJ1-1
d_gene: TRBD1
v_gene: TRBV29-1
CDR3nt: TGCAGCGCGACAGGGTGGATCACTGAAGCTTTCTTT
CDR3aa: CSATGWITEAFF

abundance: NA
j_gene: TRBJ1-1
d_gene: NA
v_gene: TRBV19
CDR3nt: TGTGCCAGTAGTACGGGGGCGGCTGAAGCTTTCTTT
CDR3aa: CASSTGAAEAFF

abundance: NA
j_gene: TRBJ2-3
d_gene: NA
v_gene: TRBV11-2
CDR3nt: TGTGCCAGCAGCACAGTGGGGCCAGGCACAGATACGCAGTATTTT
CDR3aa: CASSTVGPGTDTQYF

abundance: NA
j_gene: TRBJ2-3
d_gene: TRBD1
v_gene: TRBV18
CDR3nt: TGTGCCAGCTCACTGGACAGGGCCCCTTTAGGTACGCAGTATTTT
CDR3aa: CASSLDRAPLGTQYF

abundance: NA
j_gene: TRBJ2-2
d_gene: TRBD1
v_gene: TRBV30
CDR3nt: TGTGCCTGGAACAGGGGGACTGGGACCGGGGAGCTGTTTTTT
CDR3aa: CAWNRGTGTGELFF

abundance: medium-sized
j_gene: TRBJ1-2
d_gene: NA
v_gene: TRBV28
CDR3nt: TGTGCCAGCAGTTCCGGTGGGGGAGGCTATGGCTACACCTTC
CDR3aa: CASSSGGGGYGYTF

abundance: NA
j_gene: TRBJ2-5
d_gene: NA
v_gene: TRBV19
CDR3nt: TGTGCCAGTAGTAGTGGGTTACGCCGGCAAGAGACCCAGTACTTC
CDR3aa: CASSSGLRRQETQYF

abundance: NA
j_gene: TRBJ1-5
d_gene: NA
v_gene: TRBV28
CDR3nt: TGTGCCAGTATCCCCCACTCGGACAGCAATCAGCCCCAGCATTTT
CDR3aa: CASIPHSDSNQPQHF

abundance: NA
j_gene: TRBJ2-3
d_gene: NA
v_gene: TRBV10-3
CDR3nt: TGTGCCATCAGTAGTTCCCCTTCGAGCACAGATACGCAGTATTTT
CDR3aa: CAISSSPSSTDTQYF

abundance: NA
j_gene: TRBJ1-3
d_gene: NA
v_gene: TRBV5-5
CDR3nt: TGTGCCAGCAGCTACGGACTCTCTGGAAACACCATATATTTT
CDR3aa: CASSYGLSGNTIYF

abundance: NA
j_gene: TRBJ2-1
d_gene: TRBD2
v_gene: TRBV29-1
CDR3nt: TGCAGCGTGGAGGTGCGTGGCGGGAGGGAGTATGAGCAGTTCTTC
CDR3aa: CSVEVRGGREYEQFF

abundance: NA
j_gene: TRBJ2-3
d_gene: TRBD2
v_gene: TRBV29-1
CDR3nt: TGCAGCGTTGAAAAGCTCCCCGGGACTAGCGGGGGATATACGCAGTATTTT
CDR3aa: CSVEKLPGTSGGYTQYF

abundance: NA
j_gene: TRBJ2-1
d_gene: NA
v_gene: TRBV30
CDR3nt: TGTGCCTGGAGTTCACGGGTTGAGCAGTTCTTC
CDR3aa: CAWSSRVEQFF

abundance: NA
j_gene: TRBJ2-7
d_gene: TRBD2
v_gene: TRBV11-2
CDR3nt: TGTGCCAGCAGCTTATCGGCGGGAGAGACCTACGAGCAGTACTTC
CDR3aa: CASSLSAGETYEQYF

abundance: NA
j_gene: TRBJ1-5
d_gene: NA
v_gene: TRBV11-2
CDR3nt: TGTGCCAGCAGCTTAGAGAGAGGCAATCAGCCCCAGCATTTT
CDR3aa: CASSLERGNQPQHF

abundance: NA
j_gene: TRBJ1-1
d_gene: NA
v_gene: TRBV5-8
CDR3nt: TGTGCCAGTTTAGGGGCCGGGACATCGAACACTGAAGCTTTCTTT
CDR3aa: CASLGAGTSNTEAFF

abundance: NA
j_gene: TRBJ2-7
d_gene: NA
v_gene: TRBV29-1
CDR3nt: TGCAGCGTTGATGGGGGGCCCAAGTTCTACGAGCAGTACTTC
CDR3aa: CSVDGGPKFYEQYF

abundance: medium-sized
j_gene: TRBJ2-3
d_gene: NA
v_gene: TRBV11-3
CDR3nt: TGTGCCAGCAGCTTAGATGGAGGGGGCTTAGGACTTGTGGATACGCAGTATTTT
CDR3aa: CASSLDGGGLGLVDTQYF

abundance: NA
j_gene: TRBJ2-7
d_gene: TRBD2
v_gene: TRBV10-3
CDR3nt: TGTGCCATCAGTGAGGTTAGCGGGACGACCTACGAGCAGTACTTC
CDR3aa: CAISEVSGTTYEQYF

abundance: NA
j_gene: TRBJ1-4
d_gene: NA
v_gene: TRBV5-4
CDR3nt: TGTGCCAGCAGCCTTTTCGGGGGGGATGAAAAACTGTTTTTT
CDR3aa: CASSLFGGDEKLFF

abundance: few
j_gene: TRBJ1-5
d_gene: NA
v_gene: TRBV6-1
CDR3nt: TGTGCCAGCACGTCAGGTCAGCCCCAGCATTTT
CDR3aa: CASTSGQPQHF

abundance: once
j_gene: TRBJ2-1
d_gene: TRBD1
v_gene: TRBV30
CDR3nt: TGTGCCTGGAGGTCCCACCGGGACAGCTACAATGAGCAGTTCTTC
CDR3aa: CAWRSHRDSYNEQFF

abundance: NA
j_gene: TRBJ1-1
d_gene: NA
v_gene: TRBV7-2
CDR3nt: TGTGCCAGCAGCTTAGTGGGGGACACTGAAGCTTTCTTT
CDR3aa: CASSLVGDTEAFF

abundance: once
j_gene: TRBJ2-7
d_gene: TRBD1
v_gene: TRBV12-5
CDR3nt: TGTGCTAGTGGTTTAAACAGGGGGCGCCCTAGGGCCTACGAGCAGTACTTC
CDR3aa: CASGLNRGRPRAYEQYF

abundance: once
j_gene: TRBJ2-3
d_gene: NA
v_gene: TRBV5-8
CDR3nt: TGTGCCAGCAGACCGAGCACAGATACGCAGTATTTT
CDR3aa: CASRPSTDTQYF

abundance: NA
j_gene: TRBJ2-6
d_gene: NA
v_gene: TRBV7-9
CDR3nt: TGTGCCAGCAGGGTGGGACCTGGGGCCAACGTCCTGACTTTC
CDR3aa: CASRVGPGANVLTF

abundance: NA
j_gene: TRBJ2-5
d_gene: NA
v_gene: TRBV7-9
CDR3nt: TGTGCCAGCAGCCGCGGTTCAGGGGCAGCGCAAGAGACCCAGTACTTC
CDR3aa: CASSRGSGAAQETQYF

abundance: NA
j_gene: TRBJ2-7
d_gene: NA
v_gene: TRBV5-1
CDR3nt: TGCGCCAGCAGCTTGGTCTACAGGGACGAGCAGTACTTC
CDR3aa: CASSLVYRDEQYF

abundance: NA
j_gene: TRBJ1-5
d_gene: NA
v_gene: TRBV6-1
CDR3nt: TGTGCCAGCAGTGAAGTGCTAGCCCAGCATTTT
CDR3aa: CASSEVLAQHF

abundance: NA
j_gene: TRBJ2-7
d_gene: TRBD2
v_gene: TRBV18
CDR3nt: TGTGCCAACTCGAGGGCGGGAGGCTCCTACGAGCAGTACTTC
CDR3aa: CANSRAGGSYEQYF

abundance: NA
j_gene: TRBJ2-1
d_gene: NA
v_gene: TRBV7-9
CDR3nt: TGTGCCAGCAGCCCATTCAACGTGGGTGAGCAGTTCTTC
CDR3aa: CASSPFNVGEQFF

abundance: NA
j_gene: TRBJ2-7
d_gene: NA
v_gene: TRBV5-1
CDR3nt: TGCGCCAGCAGCCCCAGGGACACTAGGGGCTACGAGCAGTACTTC
CDR3aa: CASSPRDTRGYEQYF

abundance: NA
j_gene: TRBJ1-1
d_gene: NA
v_gene: TRBV6-4
CDR3nt: TGTGCCAGCGGGCCTAAGAGGCGGCTGAACACTGAAGCTTTCTTT
CDR3aa: CASGPKRRLNTEAFF

abundance: NA
j_gene: TRBJ1-5
d_gene: NA
v_gene: TRBV30
CDR3nt: TGTGCCTGGAGTGTCCGGAGGGGAATCAATCAGCCCCAGCATTTT
CDR3aa: CAWSVRRGINQPQHF

abundance: NA
j_gene: TRBJ2-7
d_gene: NA
v_gene: TRBV13
CDR3nt: TGTGCCAGCAGCCAGGGACAAGGTTACGAGCAGTACTTC
CDR3aa: CASSQGQGYEQYF

abundance: NA
j_gene: TRBJ2-3
d_gene: TRBD2
v_gene: TRBV6-4
CDR3nt: TGTGCCAGCAGTGAAGCGGGGGAGGCAGATACGCAGTATTTT
CDR3aa: CASSEAGEADTQYF

abundance: NA
j_gene: TRBJ2-1
d_gene: NA
v_gene: TRBV11-2
CDR3nt: TGTGCCAGCAGCCCCCCGGGGGGCGAGTCCTACAATGAGCAGTTCTTC
CDR3aa: CASSPPGGESYNEQFF